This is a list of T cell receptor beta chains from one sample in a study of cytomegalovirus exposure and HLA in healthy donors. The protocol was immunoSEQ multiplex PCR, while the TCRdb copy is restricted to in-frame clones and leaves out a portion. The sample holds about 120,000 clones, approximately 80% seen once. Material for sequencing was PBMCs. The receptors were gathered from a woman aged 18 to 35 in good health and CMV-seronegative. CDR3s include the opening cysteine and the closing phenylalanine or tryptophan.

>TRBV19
CASSIQGNNEQFF
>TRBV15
CATSGVTGGTSGYTF
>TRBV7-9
CASSDGFTGLTEAFF
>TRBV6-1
CASMFEGVTEAFF
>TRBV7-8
CASSLDVAGELFF
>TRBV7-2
CASRTYRGRDTEAFF
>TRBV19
CASRTSGRRETQYF
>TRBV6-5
CASSYTPRGGSPLHF
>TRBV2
CASKDRRNTEAFF
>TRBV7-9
CASGTGTVDEKLFF
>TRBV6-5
CASSRQPSGNTIYF
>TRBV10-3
CAISESVGTGSNEQYF
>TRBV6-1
CASSAAQGSNQPQHF
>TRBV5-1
CASSLASGFTDTQYF
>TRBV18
CASSPGQRPYEQYF
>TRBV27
CASTDRQGYYGYTF
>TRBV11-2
CASSQRGVAGMNEQFF
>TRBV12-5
CASGSPGTVNYGYTF
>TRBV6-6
CASSYSVLGGDYEQYF
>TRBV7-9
CASSPGGGANEQFF
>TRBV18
CASSPVQGPDTQYF
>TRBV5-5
CASSLLGTVYEQYF
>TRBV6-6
CASSYGTVDSPLHF
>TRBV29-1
CSVDRDSYNEQFF
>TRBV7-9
CASSLDVGEQFF
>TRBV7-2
CASRTRGTGDTGELFF
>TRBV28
CASSLPGASNQPQHF
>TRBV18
CASSLTGGTNQPQHF
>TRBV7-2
CASSLVAGGNSNQPQHF